This T cell receptor (beta chain) comes out of a study of cytomegalovirus exposure and HLA in healthy donors. From germline, CDR1 is SGHNT and CDR2 YYREEE (reference sequence). V lost 4 bases, J lost 2 bases, and 7 bases stayed unmatched. The CDR3 runs 15 residues. Researchers ran the PCR with 60 Vbeta and 13 Jbeta primers. Using immunoSEQ multiplex PCR, the repertoire was profiled, and TCRdb retains in-frame clones only, with some absent. Among about 110,000 clones, about three quarters were seen once, and the ten largest hold under 7.5%. This receptor was obtained from a woman in her fifties or sixties in good health and CMV-seropositive. Material for sequencing was PBMCs. The chain links TRBV5-4 to TRBJ2-3, with 7 bases aligning to TRBD1. CDR3: CASSPRTGLTDTQYF. The CDR3 DNA follows: TGTGCCAGCAGCCCGCGGACAGGACTCACAGATACGCAGTATTTT.